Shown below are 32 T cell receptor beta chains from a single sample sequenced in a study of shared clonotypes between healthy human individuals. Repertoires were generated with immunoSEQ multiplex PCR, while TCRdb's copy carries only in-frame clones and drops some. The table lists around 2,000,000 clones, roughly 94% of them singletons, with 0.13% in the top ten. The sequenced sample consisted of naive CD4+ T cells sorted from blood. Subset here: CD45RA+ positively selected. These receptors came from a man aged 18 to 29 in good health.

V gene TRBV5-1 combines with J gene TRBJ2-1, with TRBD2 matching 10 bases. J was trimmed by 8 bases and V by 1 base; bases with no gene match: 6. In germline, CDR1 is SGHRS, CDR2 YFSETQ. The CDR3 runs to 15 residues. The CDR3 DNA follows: TGCGCCAGCAGCTTGAGTACTAGCGGGAACGATGAGCAGTTCTTC. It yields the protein CASSLSTSGNDEQFF.

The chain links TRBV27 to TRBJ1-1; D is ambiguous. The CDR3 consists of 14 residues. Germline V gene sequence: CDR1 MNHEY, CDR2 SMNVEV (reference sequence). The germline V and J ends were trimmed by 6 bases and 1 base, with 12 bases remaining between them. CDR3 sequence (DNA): TGTGCCAGCAGAAGGCCAGGTACGAACACTGAAGCTTTCTTT. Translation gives CASRRPGTNTEAFF.

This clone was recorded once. CDR3 protein: CATQAGGSGELFF. In nucleotides, the CDR3 is TGTGCCACACAGGCAGGGGGCTCCGGGGAGCTGTTTTTT. The V call is TRBV10-3, the J call TRBJ2-2, with TRBD1 identical over 8 bases. CDR1 ENHRY and CDR2 SYGVKD come from the germline V gene. With 10 bases clipped from V and 6 bases from J, the junction kept 7 bases outside the gene matches. This CDR3 comprises 13 residues.

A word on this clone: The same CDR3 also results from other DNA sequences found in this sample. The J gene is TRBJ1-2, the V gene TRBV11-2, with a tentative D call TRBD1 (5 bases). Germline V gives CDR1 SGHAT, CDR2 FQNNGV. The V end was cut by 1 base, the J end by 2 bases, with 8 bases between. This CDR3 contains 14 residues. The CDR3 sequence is CASSLGDGNYGYTF. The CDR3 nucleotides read TGTGCCAGCAGCTTAGGGGACGGCAACTATGGCTACACCTTC.

The CDR3 region is CASSRGPPGQEQFF. CDR3 bases: TGTGCCAGCTCGAGGGGACCCCCTGGACAAGAACAGTTCTTC. V usage is TRBV18 and J usage is TRBJ2-1; either TRBD1 or TRBD2 may supply D (5 bases each). The ends were cut back, 6 bases at V and 13 bases at J, with 22 bases in the middle. The CDR3 extends over 14 amino acids. CDR1 KGHSH and CDR2 LQKENI come from the germline V gene. Looking up the rest from reference TRBV18 and TRBJ2-1 gives the full variable domain: NAGVMQNPRHLVRRRGQEARLRCSPMKGHSHVYWYRQLPEEGLKFMVYLQKENIIDESGMPKERFSAEFPKEGPSILRIQQVVRGDSAAYFCASSRGPPGQEQFFGPGTRLTVL.

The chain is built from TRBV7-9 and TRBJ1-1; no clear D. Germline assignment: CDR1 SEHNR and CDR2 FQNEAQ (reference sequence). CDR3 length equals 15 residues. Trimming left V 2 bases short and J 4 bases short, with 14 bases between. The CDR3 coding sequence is TGTGCCAGCAGCTTAATTCGGCCGGGAGGCACTGAAGCTTTCTTT. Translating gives CASSLIRPGGTEAFF.

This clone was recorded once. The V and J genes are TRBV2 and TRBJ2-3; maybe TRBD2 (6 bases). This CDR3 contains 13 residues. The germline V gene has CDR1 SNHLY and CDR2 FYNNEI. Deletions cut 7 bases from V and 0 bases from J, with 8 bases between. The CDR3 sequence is CASTGRSTDTQYF. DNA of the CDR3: TGTGCCAGCACGGGGAGGAGCACAGATACGCAGTATTTT.

The CDR3 nucleotides are TGTGCTAGTGGCAATCACCGCGGACAGGAAAGTCGTCAAGAGACCCAGTACTTC. Translation gives CASGNHRGQESRQETQYF. This sequence joins TRBV12-5 and TRBJ2-5; 7 bases map to TRBD1. Trimming removed 6 bases from V and 2 bases from J; junction bases left unmatched: 18. Germline values: CDR1 LGHNT, CDR2 FRNRAP. The CDR3 has 18 residues.

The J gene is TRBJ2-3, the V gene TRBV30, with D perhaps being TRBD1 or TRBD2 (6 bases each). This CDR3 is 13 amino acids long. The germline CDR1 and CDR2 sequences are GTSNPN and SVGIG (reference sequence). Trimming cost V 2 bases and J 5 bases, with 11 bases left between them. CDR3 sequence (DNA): TGTGCCTGGAGTAGGGGGGCCAGAGATACGCAGTATTTT. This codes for CAWSRGARDTQYF.

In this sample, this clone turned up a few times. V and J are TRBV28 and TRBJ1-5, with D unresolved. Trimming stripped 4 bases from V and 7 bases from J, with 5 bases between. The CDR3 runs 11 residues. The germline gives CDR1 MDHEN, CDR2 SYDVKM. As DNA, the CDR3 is TGTGCCAGCAGTTCATGGCAGCCCCAGCATTTT. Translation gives CASSSWQPQHF.

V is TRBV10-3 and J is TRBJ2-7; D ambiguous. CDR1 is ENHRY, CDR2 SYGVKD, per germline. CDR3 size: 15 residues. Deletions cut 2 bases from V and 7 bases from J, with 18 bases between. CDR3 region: CAISEVPRHQGEQYF. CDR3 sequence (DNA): TGTGCCATCAGTGAGGTGCCCCGACATCAAGGGGAGCAGTACTTC.

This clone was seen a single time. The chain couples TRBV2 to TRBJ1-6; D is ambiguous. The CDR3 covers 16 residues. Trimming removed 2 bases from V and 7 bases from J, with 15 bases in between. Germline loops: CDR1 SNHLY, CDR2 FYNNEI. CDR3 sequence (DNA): TGTGCCAGCAGTGAACAGACCCGGACGGCGAATTCACCCCTCCACTTT. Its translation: CASSEQTRTANSPLHF.

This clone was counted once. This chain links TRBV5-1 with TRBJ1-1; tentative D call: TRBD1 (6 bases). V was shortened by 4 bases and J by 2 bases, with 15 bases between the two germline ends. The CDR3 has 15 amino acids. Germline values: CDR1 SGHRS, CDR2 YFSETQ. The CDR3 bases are TGCGCCAGCAGCGGAGCCGGGACACCAAACACTGAAGCTTTCTTT. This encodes CASSGAGTPNTEAFF.

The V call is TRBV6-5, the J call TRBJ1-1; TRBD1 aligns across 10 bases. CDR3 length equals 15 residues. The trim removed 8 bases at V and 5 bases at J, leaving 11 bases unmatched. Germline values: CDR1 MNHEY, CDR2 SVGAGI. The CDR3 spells CASRRPGTGETEAFF. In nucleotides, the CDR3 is TGTGCCAGCCGCCGACCGGGGACAGGGGAGACTGAAGCTTTCTTT.

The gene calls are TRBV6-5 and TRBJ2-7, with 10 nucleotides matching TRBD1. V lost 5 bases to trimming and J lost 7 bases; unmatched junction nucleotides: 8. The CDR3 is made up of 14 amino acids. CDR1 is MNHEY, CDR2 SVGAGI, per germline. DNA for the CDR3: TGTGCCAGCAGTACCGGGACAGGGGAGTTTGAGCAGTACTTC. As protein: CASSTGTGEFEQYF.

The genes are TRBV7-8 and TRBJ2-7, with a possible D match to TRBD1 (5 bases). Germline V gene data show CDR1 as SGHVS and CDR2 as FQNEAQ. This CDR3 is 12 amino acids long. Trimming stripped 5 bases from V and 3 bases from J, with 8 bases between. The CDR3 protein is CASSPGFYEQYF. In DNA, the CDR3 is TGTGCCAGCAGCCCAGGGTTCTACGAGCAGTACTTC. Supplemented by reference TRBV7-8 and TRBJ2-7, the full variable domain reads GAGVSQSPRYKVAKRGQDVALRCDPISGHVSLFWYQQALGQGPEFLTYFQNEAQLDKSGLPSDRFFAERPEGSVSTLKIQRTQQEDSAVYLCASSPGFYEQYFGPGTRLTVT.

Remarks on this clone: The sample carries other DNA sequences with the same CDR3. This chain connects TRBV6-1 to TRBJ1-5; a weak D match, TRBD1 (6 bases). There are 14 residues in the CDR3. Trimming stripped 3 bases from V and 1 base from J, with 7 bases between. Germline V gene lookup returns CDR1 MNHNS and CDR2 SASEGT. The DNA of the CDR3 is TGTGCCAGCAGTGAGCAGGGGAGCAATCAGCCCCAGCATTTT. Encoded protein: CASSEQGSNQPQHF.

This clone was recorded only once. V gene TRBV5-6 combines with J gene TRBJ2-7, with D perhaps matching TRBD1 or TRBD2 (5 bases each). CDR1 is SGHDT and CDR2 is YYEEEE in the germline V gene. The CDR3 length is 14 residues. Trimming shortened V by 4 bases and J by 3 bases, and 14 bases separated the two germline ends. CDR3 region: CASSPFGDLYEQYF. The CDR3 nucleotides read TGTGCCAGCAGCCCGTTCGGGGACCTCTACGAGCAGTACTTC.

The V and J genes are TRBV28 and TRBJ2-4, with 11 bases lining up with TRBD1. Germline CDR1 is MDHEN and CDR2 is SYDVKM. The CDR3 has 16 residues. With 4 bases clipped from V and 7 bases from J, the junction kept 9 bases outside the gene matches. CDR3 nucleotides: TGTGCCAGCAGTTACTCCCGGGACAGGGGGGGGAACATTCAGTACTTC. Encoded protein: CASSYSRDRGGNIQYF.

The CDR3 nucleotides read TGTGCCAGCAGGGCTCGGGTACAATGGGCTGGCTACACCTTC. The encoded protein is CASRARVQWAGYTF. The V and J genes are TRBV6-5 and TRBJ1-2; D is ambiguous. Trimming removed 6 bases from V and 7 bases from J, with 18 bases in between. CDR3 length: 14 amino acids. Germline values: CDR1 MNHEY, CDR2 SVGAGI.

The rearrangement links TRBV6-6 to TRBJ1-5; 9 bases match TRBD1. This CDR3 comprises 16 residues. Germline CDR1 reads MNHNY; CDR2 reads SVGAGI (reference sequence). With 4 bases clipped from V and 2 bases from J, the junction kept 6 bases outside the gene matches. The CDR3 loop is CASSFSWTGGNQPQHF. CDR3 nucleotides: TGTGCCAGCAGTTTCTCTTGGACAGGGGGCAATCAGCCCCAGCATTTT.

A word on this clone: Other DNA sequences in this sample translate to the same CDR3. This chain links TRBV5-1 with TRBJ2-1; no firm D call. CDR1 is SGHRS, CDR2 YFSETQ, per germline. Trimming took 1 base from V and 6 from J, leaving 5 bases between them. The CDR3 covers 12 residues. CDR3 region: CASSLSGNEQFF. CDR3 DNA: TGCGCCAGCAGCTTGTCGGGCAATGAGCAGTTCTTC.

In DNA form, the CDR3 reads TGTGCCAGCAAACGATCCGGGACTAGCGTAGGCGGGGAGCTGTTTTTT. Protein: CASKRSGTSVGGELFF. This sequence joins TRBV7-9 and TRBJ2-2; 10 bases fit TRBD2. The CDR3 loop spans 16 amino acids. The germline gives CDR1 SEHNR, CDR2 FQNEAQ (reference sequence). Trimming removed 7 bases from V and 7 bases from J; junction bases left unmatched: 12. Full variable domain (missing parts from reference TRBV7-9 and TRBJ2-2): DTGVSQNPRHKITKRGQNVTFRCDPISEHNRLYWYRQTLGQGPEFLTYFQNEAQLEKSRLLSDRFSAERPKGSFSTLEIQRTEQGDSAMYLCASKRSGTSVGGELFFGEGSRLTVL.

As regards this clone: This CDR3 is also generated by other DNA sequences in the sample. The CDR3 bases are TGTGCCAGCAGTTACGGGGGATCCGACTATGGCTACACCTTC. Translation gives CASSYGGSDYGYTF. The genes are TRBV6-6 and TRBJ1-2, with D tentatively TRBD1 (5 bases). CDR1 MNHNY and CDR2 SVGAGI come from the germline V gene (reference sequence). Trimming cost V 2 bases and J 3 bases, with 10 bases left between them. The length of the CDR3 is 14 residues.

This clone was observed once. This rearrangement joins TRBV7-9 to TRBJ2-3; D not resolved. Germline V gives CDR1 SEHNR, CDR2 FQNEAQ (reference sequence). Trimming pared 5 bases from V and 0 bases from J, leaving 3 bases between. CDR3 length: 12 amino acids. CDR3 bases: TGTGCCAGCAGCGCAAGCACAGATACGCAGTATTTT. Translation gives CASSASTDTQYF. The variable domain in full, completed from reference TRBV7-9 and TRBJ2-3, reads DTGVSQNPRHKITKRGQNVTFRCDPISEHNRLYWYRQTLGQGPEFLTYFQNEAQLEKSRLLSDRFSAERPKGSFSTLEIQRTEQGDSAMYLCASSASTDTQYFGPGTRLTVL.

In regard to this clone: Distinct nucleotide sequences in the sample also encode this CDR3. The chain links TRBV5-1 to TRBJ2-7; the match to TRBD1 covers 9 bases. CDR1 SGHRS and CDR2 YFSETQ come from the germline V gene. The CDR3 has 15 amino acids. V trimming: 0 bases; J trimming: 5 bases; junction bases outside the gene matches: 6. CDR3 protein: CASSLDPGQGNEQYF. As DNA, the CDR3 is TGCGCCAGCAGCTTGGATCCAGGACAGGGGAACGAGCAGTACTTC. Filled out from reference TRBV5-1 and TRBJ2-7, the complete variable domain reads KAGVTQTPRYLIKTRGQQVTLSCSPISGHRSVSWYQQTPGQGLQFLFEYFSETQRNKGNFPGRFSGRQFSNSRSEMNVSTLELGDSALYLCASSLDPGQGNEQYFGPGTRLTVT.

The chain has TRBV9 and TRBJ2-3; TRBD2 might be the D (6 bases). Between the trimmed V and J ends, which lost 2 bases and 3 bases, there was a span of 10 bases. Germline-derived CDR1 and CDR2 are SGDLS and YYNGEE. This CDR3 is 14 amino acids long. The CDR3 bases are TGTGCCAGCAGCGTTGCGGGATTTACAGATACGCAGTATTTT. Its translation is CASSVAGFTDTQYF.

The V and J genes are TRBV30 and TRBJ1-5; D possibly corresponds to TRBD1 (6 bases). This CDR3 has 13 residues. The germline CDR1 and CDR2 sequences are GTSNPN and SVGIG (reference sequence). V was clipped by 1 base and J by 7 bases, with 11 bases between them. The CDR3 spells CAWSDRVVQPQHF. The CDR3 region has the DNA TGTGCCTGGAGTGACAGGGTTGTCCAGCCCCAGCATTTT.

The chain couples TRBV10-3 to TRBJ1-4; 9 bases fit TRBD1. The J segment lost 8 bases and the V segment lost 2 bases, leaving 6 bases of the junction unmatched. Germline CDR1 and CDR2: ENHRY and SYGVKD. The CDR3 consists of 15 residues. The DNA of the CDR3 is TGTGCCATCAGTGAGATCGGGACAGGGAACGAAAAACTGTTTTTT. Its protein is CAISEIGTGNEKLFF.

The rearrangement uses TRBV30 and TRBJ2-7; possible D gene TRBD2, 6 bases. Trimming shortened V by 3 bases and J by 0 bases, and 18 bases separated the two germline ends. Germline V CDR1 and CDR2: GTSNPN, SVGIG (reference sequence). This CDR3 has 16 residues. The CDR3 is CAWRKTGLQYSYEQYF. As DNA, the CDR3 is TGTGCCTGGAGAAAGACGGGACTCCAATACTCCTACGAGCAGTACTTC.

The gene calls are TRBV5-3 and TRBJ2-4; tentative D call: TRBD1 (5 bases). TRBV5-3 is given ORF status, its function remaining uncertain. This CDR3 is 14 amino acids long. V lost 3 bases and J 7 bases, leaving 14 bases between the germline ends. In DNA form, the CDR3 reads TGTGCCAGAAGCTCCAGGGAATGGGTGAACATTCAGTACTTC. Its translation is CARSSREWVNIQYF.

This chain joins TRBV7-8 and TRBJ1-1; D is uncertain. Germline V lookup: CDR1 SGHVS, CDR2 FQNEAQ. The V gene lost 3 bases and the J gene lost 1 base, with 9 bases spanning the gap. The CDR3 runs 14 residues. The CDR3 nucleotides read TGTGCCAGCAGCTTCCGGGAGGGGAACACTGAAGCTTTCTTT. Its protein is CASSFREGNTEAFF.